Listed below are T cell receptor beta chains from one sample, sequenced in a study of blood T cell repertoires in COVID-19. Profiled with immunoSEQ multiplex PCR; TCRdb holds only in-frame clones, not every one. The data show 120,000 or so clones, with 85% to 90% seen just once and 3.8% held by the top ten. The sample consisted of peripheral blood. All receptors come from an older woman with COVID-19, enrolled during active disease. Each CDR3 is given with its conserved first and last residue. D genes are given only for firm matches. Size is stated for part of the rows, as once, few or many counts, or as a class when the clone is expanded.

abundance	v_gene	d_gene	j_gene	len	CDR3nt	CDR3aa
.	TRBV9	.	TRBJ2-2	12	TGTGCCAGCAGCGCAACTCCCGGGGAGCTGTTTTTT	CASSATPGELFF
.	TRBV19	.	TRBJ2-5	14	TGTGCCAGTAGTGGGGGTACAGGGACAGAGACCCAGTACTTC	CASSGGTGTETQYF
.	TRBV6-6	TRBD1	TRBJ1-2	17	TGTGCCAGCAGTCGCTCCTGGGGACAGGCTAGACTCTATGGCTACACCTTC	CASSRSWGQARLYGYTF
.	TRBV19	TRBD1	TRBJ1-6	13	TGTGCCAGTAGTCCAGGGGGTAATTCACCCCTCCACTTT	CASSPGGNSPLHF
.	TRBV6-2/TRBV6-3	.	TRBJ2-2	17	TGTGCCAGCAGTTATGATCCAGCGGAGGGCGTTTCCGGGGAGCTGTTTTTT	CASSYDPAEGVSGELFF
.	TRBV5-8	TRBD1	TRBJ1-3	14	TGTGCCAGCAGCTGGGGGACAGGGGGCAATCGCCTGTATTTT	CASSWGTGGNRLYF
.	TRBV19	.	TRBJ2-1	14	TGTGCCAGTGCAGGGCCCACCTCCTACAATGAGCAGTTCTTC	CASAGPTSYNEQFF
once	TRBV4-3	TRBD1	TRBJ1-1	16	TGCGCCAGCAGCCAAGGACTCACAGGGGGTTTCACTGAAGCTTTCTTT	CASSQGLTGGFTEAFF
.	TRBV7-2	TRBD2	TRBJ2-2	14	TGTGCCAGCAGCTTTCGGGGGGGGAGCGGGGAGCTGTTTTTT	CASSFRGGSGELFF
.	TRBV19	TRBD2	TRBJ2-1	15	TGTGCCAGTACCTCTGGGCGGGGGGTTTACAATGAGCAGTTCTTC	CASTSGRGVYNEQFF
.	TRBV30	TRBD1	TRBJ2-5	15	TGTGCCTGGAGTGTTCGGACAGGGGGCGGGGAGACCCAGTACTTC	CAWSVRTGGGETQYF
.	TRBV5-1	.	TRBJ1-2	13	TGCGCCAGCAGGGACATGACTAACTATGGCTACACCTTC	CASRDMTNYGYTF
.	TRBV5-4	.	TRBJ1-4	18	TGTGCCAGCAGCCTGACAGGATCCCTGGGTCCAACTAATGAAAAACTGTTTTTT	CASSLTGSLGPTNEKLFF
.	TRBV7-2	TRBD1	TRBJ1-5	15	TGTGCCAGCAGCTGGGGGACAGGGGGCAATCAGCCCCAGCATTTT	CASSWGTGGNQPQHF
.	TRBV9	.	TRBJ2-7	13	TGTGCCAGCAGCGTGGGAGGACCCTACGAGCAGTACTTC	CASSVGGPYEQYF
.	TRBV6-5	TRBD1	TRBJ2-1	15	TGTGCCAGCAGTTACTCGAAACAGGGGGACAATGAGCAGTTCTTC	CASSYSKQGDNEQFF
.	TRBV3-1/TRBV3-2	.	TRBJ1-3	15	TGTGCCAGCAGCCAAGCAATCACAGCTGGAAACACCATATATTTT	CASSQAITAGNTIYF
.	TRBV5-1	TRBD1	TRBJ2-5	16	TGCGCCAGCAGCCGAGCCGGGACAGGGGGCCAAGAGACCCAGTACTTC	CASSRAGTGGQETQYF
.	TRBV7-2	TRBD1	TRBJ2-2	16	TGTGCCAGCAGCCCCTACGGGACAGGGTTCGGCGGGGAGCTGTTTTTT	CASSPYGTGFGGELFF
.	TRBV5-4	TRBD1	TRBJ1-3	18	TGTGCCAGCAGCACCCGGGACAGGGGGCCGGTCATTGGAAACACCATATATTTT	CASSTRDRGPVIGNTIYF
.	TRBV7-3	.	TRBJ1-1	13	TGTGCCAGCAGCCCAGGGTTAGGCACTGAAGCTTTCTTT	CASSPGLGTEAFF
few	TRBV15	.	TRBJ1-5	14	TGTGCCACCAGCAGAGATCGCACCTCCGGACAGCAGCATTTT	CATSRDRTSGQQHF
once	TRBV2	TRBD1	TRBJ1-5	15	TGTGCCAGCAGAATGGACAGGGGATACAATCAGCCCCAGCATTTT	CASRMDRGYNQPQHF